This TCR beta chain was recovered during a study of OX40 agonist ivuxolimab in advanced cancers. For context, the study as a whole: Ivuxolimab was a fully human IgG2 agonistic monoclonal antibody targeting the costimulatory receptor OX40 (CD134). Intravenous ivuxolimab was administered to patients every 2 weeks at six dose levels: 0.01, 0.1, 0.3, 1.5, 3 and 10 mg/kg. Of the roughly 50 dose-escalation patients, hepatocellular carcinoma was present in about 20, melanoma in approximately 15, renal cell carcinoma in 9 and head and neck cancer in 9. In the dose-escalation cohort, more than 75% of patients were male, and the mean age was roughly 60 years, with a range of about 23 to 90. Prior anti-PD-1, anti-PD-L1 or anti-CTLA-4 therapy was permitted, and checkpoint inhibitors had been received by 40% to 50% of dose-escalation patients. Partial responses were achieved by three dose-escalation patients, of whom one had hepatocellular carcinoma and two had cutaneous melanoma. Peripheral TCRbeta sequencing was intended to test whether TCR sequence diversity was altered and clonal T-cell expansion was caused by ivuxolimab. The paper describes the monotherapy dose-escalation part (N of about 47 patients) of the phase I trial of ivuxolimab. Paper-wide results and their limitations: Which antigens the clonally expanded peripheral T cells were specific for was not determined. Low levels of normalized T-cell clonal expansion were also seen in some patients who did not respond. At doses of 0.1 to 3.0 mg/kg, clonal expansion of both CD4+ and CD8+ blood T cells was observed from baseline to week 6. After ivuxolimab, more expanded clones were found on average in CD8+ T cells than in CD4+ T cells. Partial responders in the 0.1-3.0 mg/kg groups had among the lowest normalized peripheral clonal expansion, especially among CD8+ T cells.

Genomic DNA was isolated from the sorted cells so that the TCRbeta CDR3 region could be sequenced. The immunoSEQ Assay was used for sequencing of TCRbeta CDR3 regions. TCRdb re-hosts the immuneACCESS table, in-frame sequences only. Its copies lack some clones; in the studies checked, an unresolved V gene accounts for under half of them, and the cause for the rest is not known. The table for this sample lists about 130,000 clones; about 93% of them were counted only once. The ten largest clones add up to approximately 0.99% of the sample. Patients with autoimmune disease history or receiving systemic immunosuppression were excluded from the trial. In every dose cohort, peripheral blood was drawn for TCR sequencing at baseline, cycle 4 day 1, and cycle 7 day 1. The samples were drawn from a first-in-human, open-label, multicenter phase I dose-escalation trial of ivuxolimab. The trial enrolled adults with locally advanced or metastatic head and neck squamous cell, hepatocellular, melanoma or renal cell carcinoma. Before TCR sequencing, CD4+ and CD8+ T cells were separately sorted from peripheral blood.

V has 0 bases trimmed and J has 4 bases trimmed; junction bases matching no gene number 5. CDR1 and CDR2 were assigned from the germline V gene as LGHNA and YSLEER. The CDR3 goes from the cysteine to the phenylalanine over 15 residues. Only CDR3 DNA is held: 45 bases, read in frame from base 1. Remarks on this clone: Its specific antigen is unknown. Base qualities are not recorded, but no much larger clone differs from it by a single base.

This TCR was sampled from an adult with an advanced solid tumor such as melanoma, head and neck, liver or kidney cancer. Recombination linked TRBV4-3 to TRBJ1-2; the central 7 bases match TRBD1. The sample was CD4+ or CD8+ T cells sorted from blood, taken in a trial of the OX40 agonist ivuxolimab. CDR3 loop: CASSQEAGGPYGYTF. Read as DNA, the sequence is TGCGCCAGCAGCCAAGAGGCAGGGGGACCCTATGGCTACACCTTC.